The clone carrying this T cell receptor (beta chain) turned up a few times. What it recognizes is unknown. Cultured CD4+ T cells had their DNA profiled by the Oncomine TCR Beta short-read assay. Each CDR3 protein gets one entry after TCRdb re-called the PCR reads with MiXCR. Of about 19,000 distinct CDR3 sequences in the sample, approximately 22% were seen once. CDR1 and CDR2 from the germline V gene are SGHRS and YFSETQ. The V end was cut by 4 bases, the J end by 7 bases, with 15 bases between. The CDR3 totals 15 residues. This record belongs to a study of vaccination and CD4 T cells after COVID-19. Overall study: At a median roughly 70 days (range 14 to 241) after dose two, post-vaccine samples were obtained.

Documented treatment: approximately nine-day PBMC culture with coronavirus spike peptide pools or control peptides (ViraFEST assay). Researchers reported culturing approximately 2 million PBMCs per well with approximately 9.3 IU/ml IL-2 and 9 to 10 ug/ml peptide pools. This TCR was recovered from a human donor with COVID-19. The rearrangement uses TRBV5-1 and TRBJ1-6, with TRBD1 as a possible D gene (5 bases). Sequences were obtained from cultured CD4+ T cells from blood. CDR3 sequence: CASSRRGDGNSPLHF. CDR3 bases: TGCGCCAGCAGCCGGCGGGGGGACGGGAATTCACCCCTCCACTTT. Complete variable domain (other parts from reference TRBV5-1 and TRBJ1-6): KAGVTQTPRYLIKTRGQQVTLSCSPISGHRSVSWYQQTPGQGLQFLFEYFSETQRNKGNFPGRFSGRQFSNSRSEMNVSTLELGDSALYLCASSRRGDGNSPLHFGNGTRLTVT.